The 32 T cell receptor beta chains presented below share a single source sample, sequenced in a study of shared clonotypes between healthy human individuals. Libraries were prepared by immunoSEQ multiplex PCR; TCRdb keeps only in-frame clonotypes and omits some of them. The table lists over a million clones, 75% to 80% of them singletons. Sequencing was performed on memory CD4+ T cells from PBMCs. Regarding subset: CD45RA-negative fraction. The receptors were sampled from a man younger than 35 in good health. Some clones in this sample may be carry-over from other donors' samples.

The genes are TRBV7-8 and TRBJ1-1; D remains unclear. V was trimmed by 5 bases and J by 5 bases, leaving 15 bases between them. The CDR3 is 14 amino acids. Germline V gives CDR1 SGHVS, CDR2 FQNEAQ. The CDR3 loop reads CASSIQGLGTEAFF. The CDR3 DNA reads TGTGCCAGCAGCATCCAAGGGCTTGGGACTGAAGCTTTCTTT.

CDR3 coding DNA: TGCAGTGCCGTAGTGAACTATGGCTACACCTTC. Translating it yields CSAVVNYGYTF. This sequence joins TRBV20-1 and TRBJ1-2; no reliable D call. This CDR3 has 11 amino acids. The V and J ends lost 6 bases and 2 bases respectively, with 7 bases between them. CDR1 and CDR2 from the germline V gene are DFQATT and SNEGSKA (reference sequence).

The chain uses TRBV19 and TRBJ1-1; D remains ambiguous. This CDR3 is built from 14 residues. V lost 5 bases and J lost 2, with 12 bases in between. The germline V gene has CDR1 LNHDA and CDR2 SQIVND (reference sequence). CDR3 sequence: CASSSRTHNTEAFF. The CDR3 DNA reads as TGTGCCAGTAGTTCCCGGACTCATAACACTGAAGCTTTCTTT.

This chain links TRBV10-3 with TRBJ1-2; a weak D match, TRBD1 (5 bases). Germline V gene lookup returns CDR1 ENHRY and CDR2 SYGVKD. CDR3 length equals 13 residues. Trimming removed 4 bases from V and 4 bases from J, with 10 bases in between. As DNA, the CDR3 is TGTGCCATCAGTGTTGGGGGAGCCTATGGCTACACCTTC. It yields the protein CAISVGGAYGYTF.

This clone was found a few times. The chain combines TRBV29-1 with TRBJ1-2; D call uncertain. V lost 0 bases and J lost 2, with 10 bases in between. Germline V gene lookup returns CDR1 SQVTM and CDR2 ANQGSEA. The CDR3 totals 14 residues. CDR3 coding DNA: TGCAGCGTTGAAGAAGCCAGTTACAACTATGGCTACACCTTC. As protein: CSVEEASYNYGYTF.

This chain's CDR3 is CASSAGGGTQYF. The CDR3 DNA follows: TGTGCCAGCAGCGCCGGTGGGGGGACCCAGTACTTC. This sequence joins TRBV9 and TRBJ2-5; D may be TRBD1 or TRBD2 (5 bases each). Germline CDR1 reads SGDLS; CDR2 reads YYNGEE. This CDR3 region has 12 residues. V lost 3 bases and J lost 7, with 10 bases in between.

This clone was seen a few times. V and J are TRBV5-4 and TRBJ2-1; tentatively, D is TRBD1 or TRBD2 (5 bases each). Looked up from germline, CDR1 is SGHNT and CDR2 is YYREEE (reference sequence). CDR3 length equals 14 residues. V shed 2 bases and J shed 9 bases, with 15 bases lying between them. CDR3 region: CASSLSGSRGEQFF. CDR3 bases: TGTGCCAGCAGCTTAAGTGGGAGTAGGGGTGAGCAGTTCTTC. Variable domain in full (rest from reference TRBV5-4 and TRBJ2-1): ETGVTQSPTHLIKTRGQQVTLRCSSQSGHNTVSWYQQALGQGPQFIFQYYREEENGRGNFPPRFSGLQFPNYSSELNVNALELDDSALYLCASSLSGSRGEQFFGPGTRLTVL.

In its sample, this clone was seen a few times. DNA of the CDR3: TGCGCCAGCAGCTTGGGGGGAAGCAGGGTTGGCGCAGATACGCAGTATTTT. Its protein product is CASSLGGSRVGADTQYF. The chain recombines TRBV5-1 with TRBJ2-3; D is possibly TRBD1 (5 bases). Germline V gene data show CDR1 as SGHRS and CDR2 as YFSETQ. V lost 0 bases and J 4 bases, leaving 18 bases between the germline ends. The CDR3 extends over 17 amino acids.

This clone was recorded at least ten times. The chain uses TRBV25-1 and TRBJ2-4; 8 bases agree with TRBD1. In germline, CDR1 is MGHDK, CDR2 SYGVNS. The CDR3 extends over 14 amino acids. Trimming removed 5 bases from V and 9 bases from J; junction bases left unmatched: 9. The CDR3 spells CASSPPGQDTIQYF. In DNA, the CDR3 is TGTGCCAGCAGTCCACCGGGACAGGATACCATTCAGTACTTC.

The chain carries TRBV6-1 and TRBJ2-1, with 7 bases fitting TRBD2. Looked up from germline, CDR1 is MNHNS and CDR2 is SASEGT. Trimming at V came to 5 bases and at J to 5 bases, leaving 9 bases not matched to a gene. The CDR3 extends over 15 amino acids. This CDR3 is CASSRSGMVNNEQFF. The CDR3 nucleotides are TGTGCCAGCAGTCGGAGCGGGATGGTGAACAATGAGCAGTTCTTC.

The chain couples TRBV28 to TRBJ1-3; D remains unclear. The CDR3 totals 14 residues. V dropped 7 bases and J dropped 0 bases, with 10 bases sitting between them. The V gene's germline CDR1 is MDHEN and CDR2 SYDVKM. The CDR3 DNA is TGTGCCAGCAATGCGCAGATCTCTGGAAACACCATATATTTT. Translation: CASNAQISGNTIYF.

The V and J genes are TRBV19 and TRBJ2-7; D is perhaps TRBD2 (6 bases). Germline lookup yields CDR1 LNHDA and CDR2 SQIVND (reference sequence). The CDR3 covers 13 residues. V lost 10 bases to trimming and J lost 0 bases, with 13 bases between them. The CDR3 here is CATAGRNSYEQYF. The DNA for the CDR3 is TGTGCCACTGCTGGGAGGAACTCCTACGAGCAGTACTTC.

The chain employs TRBV5-1 and TRBJ1-3; D is uncertain. The germline V gene has CDR1 SGHRS and CDR2 YFSETQ. The ends were cut back, 3 bases at V and 7 bases at J, with 11 bases in the middle. The CDR3 loop spans 13 amino acids. The CDR3 is CASSSEEANTIYF. The CDR3 coding sequence is TGCGCCAGCAGCTCGGAAGAAGCTAACACCATATATTTT.

Only a few counts were recorded for this clone. This chain joins TRBV4-3 and TRBJ2-7; D perhaps matches TRBD2 (6 bases). The germline CDR1 and CDR2 sequences are LGHNA and YSLEER. This CDR3 has 15 residues. Trimming removed 4 bases at V and 6 bases at J, with 19 bases between. The DNA of the CDR3 is TGCGCCAGCAGCCGCGAAAGAACCGGGGGAGGCGAGCAGTACTTC. Translating gives CASSRERTGGGEQYF.

V gene TRBV5-1 combines with J gene TRBJ2-5; 14 bases are shared with TRBD2. The CDR3 sequence is 16 residues long. V was pared by 5 bases and J by 4 bases, with 7 bases of the junction left unmatched. Germline V gene sequence: CDR1 SGHRS, CDR2 YFSETQ. CDR3 loop: CASRVSTSGRAETQYF. In DNA form, the CDR3 reads TGCGCCAGCAGAGTATCGACTAGCGGGAGGGCAGAGACCCAGTACTTC.

The chain uses TRBV6-1 and TRBJ1-2; 10 bases are a match to TRBD1. The length of the CDR3 is 15 residues. The germline V gene has CDR1 MNHNS and CDR2 SASEGT. V lost 3 bases to trimming and J lost 8 bases; unmatched junction nucleotides: 9. Written as DNA, the CDR3 is TGTGCCAGCAGTGACCCGTGGACAGGGGGAAAAGGCTACACCTTC. It yields the protein CASSDPWTGGKGYTF.

This clone was observed once. This chain joins TRBV11-2 and TRBJ1-2; no clear D. V was trimmed by 8 bases and J by 4 bases, leaving 11 bases between them. CDR1 SGHAT and CDR2 FQNNGV come from the germline V gene. The CDR3 runs to 12 residues. The CDR3: CASGRSFYGYTF. CDR3 in DNA: TGTGCCAGCGGCAGGTCTTTCTATGGCTACACCTTC.

The genes are TRBV20-1 and TRBJ2-7; D might be TRBD1 (5 bases). The germline gives CDR1 DFQATT, CDR2 SNEGSKA (reference sequence). V was trimmed by 7 bases and J by 6 bases, leaving 13 bases between them. The length of the CDR3 is 11 residues. CDR3 in DNA: TGCAGTGGGCGCAGGGAAGGCGAGCAGTACTTC. Translating gives CSGRREGEQYF.

The chain employs TRBV2 and TRBJ2-7, with D perhaps being TRBD1 or TRBD2 (5 bases each). Trimming removed 10 bases from V and 5 bases from J, with 15 bases in between. The CDR3 length is 12 residues. Germline-derived CDR1 and CDR2 are SNHLY and FYNNEI. The CDR3 here is CANSRGPNEQYF. CDR3 DNA: TGTGCCAATTCTAGGGGACCTAACGAGCAGTACTTC.

The genes are TRBV14 and TRBJ2-7, with D possibly matching TRBD2 (6 bases). V lost 2 bases and J 5 bases, leaving 16 bases between the germline ends. The CDR3 is 15 amino acids. From germline, CDR1 is SGHDN and CDR2 FVKESK. CDR3 protein: CASSQRPGVGDEQYF. In nucleotides, the CDR3 is TGTGCCAGCAGCCAACGTCCGGGAGTCGGCGACGAGCAGTACTTC.

CDR3 sequence reads: CASSITRDSNTEAFF. The CDR3 nucleotides read TGTGCCAGCAGCATTACCCGGGACAGTAACACTGAAGCTTTCTTT. The V gene is TRBV7-3, the J gene TRBJ1-1; 7 nucleotides agree with TRBD1. V shed 5 bases and J 2 bases; nucleotides not matched to a gene: 8. The CDR3 consists of 15 residues. The germline gives CDR1 SGHTA, CDR2 FQGTGA.

The chain employs TRBV2 and TRBJ2-7; 8 nucleotides line up with TRBD1. V shed 7 bases, J shed 5 bases, and the junction held 7 bases outside the gene matches. The germline CDR1 and CDR2 sequences are SNHLY and FYNNEI. The CDR3 spans 13 residues. CDR3 region: CASNSGQGHEQYF. The CDR3 nucleotides read TGTGCCAGCAACAGCGGACAGGGCCACGAGCAGTACTTC.

V is TRBV19 and J is TRBJ1-1; D unresolved. This CDR3 spans 11 amino acids. Trimming removed 9 bases from V and 3 bases from J, with 8 bases in between. Germline CDR1 LNHDA, CDR2 SQIVND (reference sequence). The CDR3 DNA reads as TGTGCCAGCGGGAGTGACACTGAAGCTTTCTTT. Its protein is CASGSDTEAFF.

J is TRBJ1-5 and V is TRBV19, with D uncertain. Germline values: CDR1 LNHDA, CDR2 SQIVND (reference sequence). The CDR3 sequence is 16 residues long. Trimming removed 5 bases at V and 1 base at J, with 15 bases between. This chain's CDR3 is CASSPTPSQSNQPQHF. Here the CDR3 DNA reads TGTGCCAGTAGTCCCACACCCTCTCAAAGCAATCAGCCCCAGCATTTT.

CDR3 in DNA: TGTGCCAGCTCACCCCAGGCGACCTACAATGAGCAGTTCTTC. Translated, it gives CASSPQATYNEQFF. The chain combines TRBV18 with TRBJ2-1; D gene ambiguous. CDR3 length: 14 amino acids. Trimming took off 3 bases at V and 2 bases at J, with 8 bases between the two ends. CDR1 is KGHSH, CDR2 LQKENI, per germline.

This chain links TRBV14 with TRBJ2-7; D remains unclear. Trimming removed 1 base from V and 5 bases from J, with 15 bases in between. CDR1 and CDR2 (germline): SGHDN, FVKESK. The CDR3 length is 15 residues. CDR3 loop: CASSQGLWGRDEQYF. CDR3 sequence (DNA): TGTGCCAGCAGCCAAGGTCTTTGGGGTAGGGACGAGCAGTACTTC.

This chain joins TRBV7-2 and TRBJ2-7; tentative D call: TRBD1 (5 bases). Trimming shortened V by 5 bases and J by 7 bases, and 15 bases separated the two germline ends. Germline CDR1 is SGHTA and CDR2 is FQGNSA. The CDR3 consists of 13 residues. The CDR3 region is CASSRQYLREQYF. The CDR3 DNA is TGTGCCAGCAGCCGACAGTACCTTCGGGAGCAGTACTTC.

The genes are TRBV28 and TRBJ2-3, with 9 bases identical to TRBD1. Germline V lookup: CDR1 MDHEN, CDR2 SYDVKM. V shed 6 bases and J 1 base; nucleotides not matched to a gene: 8. This CDR3 comprises 16 residues. In DNA, the CDR3 is TGTGCCAGCAGGCCACAGGGGGCGTTCGGCACAGATACGCAGTATTTT. Amino acids: CASRPQGAFGTDTQYF.

V is TRBV5-4 and J is TRBJ1-4; no reliable D call. The germline CDR1 and CDR2 sequences are SGHNT and YYREEE (reference sequence). Between the trimmed V and J ends, which lost 4 bases and 5 bases, there was a span of 12 bases. This CDR3 region has 14 residues. The CDR3: CASSPRTDNEKLFF. The CDR3 DNA reads as TGTGCCAGCAGCCCGAGGACGGACAATGAAAAACTGTTTTTT.

The chain uses TRBV5-4 and TRBJ2-5, with 9 bases that match TRBD1. This CDR3 region has 14 residues. The germline V gene has CDR1 SGHNT and CDR2 YYREEE (reference sequence). J was trimmed by 5 bases and V by 7 bases; bases with no gene match: 9. CDR3 sequence (DNA): TGTGCCAGCTCCACCGGGACAGGGAGGGAGACCCAGTACTTC. Translating it yields CASSTGTGRETQYF.

Details on this clone: One junction end disagrees with the germline gene, perhaps due to a read error. V gene TRBV25-1 combines with J gene TRBJ1-2; D gene unclear. The CDR3 is 15 residues long. Germline values: CDR1 MGHDK, CDR2 SYGVNS. The CDR3 here is CASSEPQDLLDGHTF. The CDR3 nucleotides read TGTGCCAGCAGTGAGCCTCAAGACCTATTGGATGGCCACACCTTC.

The rearrangement links TRBV9 to TRBJ2-1; 10 bases agree with TRBD2. The J segment lost 11 bases and the V segment lost 3 bases, leaving 11 bases of the junction unmatched. The V gene's germline CDR1 is SGDLS and CDR2 YYNGEE. This CDR3 has 15 amino acids. This CDR3 is CASSAGTSESNQQFF. CDR3 in DNA: TGTGCCAGCAGCGCCGGGACTAGCGAGAGTAATCAGCAGTTCTTC.